The T cell receptor (beta chain) under discussion was sequenced for a study of T cells in localized non-small cell lung cancer. Regarding the study as a whole: Compared with tumor, uninvolved adjacent lung displayed greater T cell clonality, ranking highest overall.

The assay was immunoSEQ multiplex PCR, and TCRdb's table has in-frame clones only and misses some. Of 38,000 or so clones listed, under 90% are singletons. Details on this clone: Antigen unknown.

The V gene's germline CDR1 is MNHEY and CDR2 SMNVEV (reference sequence). With V trimmed by 5 bases and J by 5 bases, 14 bases remained unmatched. The CDR3 covers 16 residues. The sample was peripheral blood mononuclear cells, taken before any cancer treatment. This clonotype originated in a male donor older than 55 with stage II lung adenocarcinoma. This chain links TRBV27 with TRBJ1-1; TRBD1 matches 7 bases. CDR3 in amino acids: CASSPAGGQRGTEAFF. DNA for the CDR3: TGTGCCAGCAGTCCCGCAGGGGGACAAAGGGGGACTGAAGCTTTCTTT.